This passage covers 21 T cell receptor beta chains from one sample sequenced in a study of CD8+CD57+ T cells in acquired aplastic anemia (dated by TCRdb to the late 2010s). Patients chosen for sequencing had shown expansion of CD8+CD57+ cells by flow cytometry. Sequencing was carried out with an Illumina HiSeq 2000. Genomic DNA was used as template for profiling of TCR beta VDJ combinations and CDR3 sequences. TCRdb itself trimmed the public reads at Q25 with fastp, ran MiXCR and retained productive beta chains. Rows with a matching CDR3 protein are joined into one entry that keeps the most common DNA and genes. Within this sample are 150,000 or so distinct CDR3 sequences, with around half of them counted one time only. The ten biggest clones cover approximately 2.9% of the sample. Sequencing was carried out using sorted CD4+, CD8+, or CD8+CD57+ T cells (not recorded which) from PBMCs. These receptors all stem from a human donor with aplastic anemia.

This clonotype was counted ten times or more. V is TRBV6-6 and J is TRBJ1-2; D is unclear. The V gene lost 2 bases and the J gene lost 7 bases, with 20 bases spanning the gap. CDR3 length: 16 residues. Germline-derived CDR1 and CDR2 are MNHNY and SVGAGI (reference sequence). Here the CDR3 reads CASSYGQATLIFGYTF. The CDR3 coding sequence is TGTGCCAGCAGTTACGGGCAGGCGACCCTTATTTTTGGCTACACCTTC.

The chain has TRBV19 and TRBJ2-3; 7 positions agree with TRBD2. Germline CDR1 and CDR2: LNHDA and SQIVND (reference sequence). Germline trimming cut 4 bases from V and 4 bases from J; bases unmatched to any gene: 5. This CDR3 comprises 14 residues. CDR3 in DNA: TGTGCCAGTAGTACGGGTGGGAGGGCAGATACGCAGTATTTT. Its translation: CASSTGGRADTQYF.

To note about this clonotype: At one end the junction does not follow the germline gene, possibly because of a read error. The CDR3 bases are TGTACCAGCAGTGGGACAGAGAGTCAGCCCCAGCATTTT. It specifies CTSSGTESQPQHF. V is TRBV2 and J is TRBJ1-5; 7 positions match TRBD1. The CDR3 has 13 amino acids. Germline V CDR1 and CDR2: SNHLY, FYNNEI. The entire variable domain, with the rest obtained from reference TRBV2 and TRBJ1-5, is as follows: EPEVTQTPSHQVTQMGQEVILRCVPISNHLYFYWYRQILGQKVEFLVSFYNNEISEKSEIFDDQFSVERPDGSNFTLKIRSTKLEDSAMYFCTSSGTESQPQHFGDGTRLSIL.

This sequence joins TRBV29-1 and TRBJ2-1; D possibly corresponds to TRBD1 (5 bases). Trimming cost V 4 bases and J 2 bases, with 9 bases left between them. CDR1 is SQVTM, CDR2 ANQGSEA, per germline. CDR3 length: 13 residues. As DNA, the CDR3 is TGCAGCGTTGCAACACAGGCCTACAATGAGCAGTTCTTC. It translates to CSVATQAYNEQFF.

This clonotype was seen once. The chain has TRBV7-6 and TRBJ2-3; D is possibly TRBD2 (5 bases). V was shortened by 5 bases and J by 4 bases, with 13 bases between the two germline ends. Germline CDR1 reads SGHVS; CDR2 reads FNYEAQ. The CDR3 has 14 residues. The CDR3 sequence: CASSHPLVADTQYF. DNA of the CDR3: TGTGCCAGCAGCCACCCACTAGTCGCAGATACGCAGTATTTT.

Concerning this clonotype: One end of the junction is discordant with germline, which a read error may explain. This chain joins TRBV20-1 and TRBJ2-2, with D maybe TRBD2 (7 bases). This CDR3 contains 16 residues. Germline CDR1 reads DFQATT; CDR2 reads SNEGSKA (reference sequence). The CDR3 region has the DNA TGCCGTGCCAGAGATCCGACGGGGGGCGACACCGGGGAGCTGTTTTTT. This translates into CRARDPTGGDTGELFF.

In regard to this clonotype: This could be a read error, since a much larger clone is one nucleotide away. The chain links TRBV19 to TRBJ2-1; 7 bases match TRBD1. J gave up 10 bases and V 5 bases, and 14 bases lay outside the gene matches. CDR1 is LNHDA and CDR2 is SQIVND in the germline V gene (reference sequence). There are 15 residues in the CDR3. The CDR3 region has the DNA TGTGCCAGTAGTCCGCAGGGGGTAACATTCGGGGAGCAGTTCTTC. Amino acids: CASSPQGVTFGEQFF.

This clonotype has only a few counts. The chain is built from TRBV10-3 and TRBJ2-1, with 13 bases lining up with TRBD2. The CDR3 consists of 16 residues. From germline, CDR1 is ENHRY and CDR2 SYGVKD. Trimming at V came to 10 bases and at J to 2 bases, leaving 8 bases not matched to a gene. CDR3 region: CATRTSGSRTYNEQFF. CDR3 sequence (DNA): TGTGCCACGAGGACTAGCGGGAGTAGGACCTACAATGAGCAGTTCTTC.

About this clonotype itself: Since the CDR3 does not end with the conserved phenylalanine or tryptophan, this likely comes from a read error. V is TRBV5-4 and J is TRBJ1-1; D ambiguous. Germline lookup yields CDR1 SGHNT and CDR2 YYREEE (reference sequence). The CDR3 is 14 amino acids. CDR3 in amino acids: CASSLGQLNIEAFS. DNA of the CDR3: TGTGCCAGCAGCTTGGGGCAACTAAACATTGAAGCTTTCTCT.

V is TRBV10-3 and J is TRBJ2-3; 13 nucleotides match TRBD2. The CDR3 has 18 amino acids. V was pared by 3 bases and J by 2 bases, with 8 bases of the junction left unmatched. Germline V gives CDR1 ENHRY, CDR2 SYGVKD. The CDR3, as DNA: TGTGCCATCAGTGACCACCAGGGACTAGCGGGGTACACAGATACGCAGTATTTT. This sequence encodes CAISDHQGLAGYTDTQYF.

This clonotype was seen ten or more times. This sequence joins TRBV9 and TRBJ2-1; TRBD2 agrees at 7 bases. This CDR3 comprises 15 residues. Germline V lookup: CDR1 SGDLS, CDR2 YYNGEE. J was trimmed by 8 bases and V by 0 bases; bases with no gene match: 8. DNA for the CDR3: TGTGCCAGCAGCGTAGGGGCTAGCGGAGGGGATGAGCAGTTCTTC. Translation gives CASSVGASGGDEQFF.

This chain uses TRBV11-3 with TRBJ2-7, with TRBD2 identical over 7 bases. The V gene's germline CDR1 is SGHNT and CDR2 YENEEA. The V gene end was trimmed by 2 bases and the J gene end by 4 bases; junction bases not matched to a gene: 8. The CDR3 is 15 residues long. CDR3 loop: CASSLKRDGGYEQYF. In nucleotides, the CDR3 is TGTGCCAGCAGCTTAAAACGGGACGGGGGGTACGAGCAGTACTTC.

The rearrangement joins TRBV9 to TRBJ2-7; 8 bases map to TRBD2. The CDR3 is 14 residues long. J gave up 7 bases and V 0 bases, and 6 bases lay outside the gene matches. Germline CDR1 is SGDLS and CDR2 is YYNGEE. The CDR3 DNA sequence: TGTGCCAGCAGCGTAGCAGCGGGGGCCCGGGAGCAGTACTTC. It specifies CASSVAAGAREQYF.

CDR3 protein: CASSISGPGTGDNEQFF. As DNA, the CDR3 is TGTGCCAGTAGTATCTCGGGACCCGGGACAGGGGACAATGAGCAGTTCTTC. The chain joins TRBV19 to TRBJ2-1; 10 nucleotides align to TRBD1. Trimming cost V 3 bases and J 5 bases; bases outside gene matches: 10. The CDR3 loop spans 17 amino acids. CDR1 and CDR2 from the germline V gene are LNHDA and SQIVND (reference sequence).

This clonotype was counted a single time. In DNA, the CDR3 is TGCAGTGCTAACCGGGCAACAGATACGCAGTATTTT. Translated, it gives CSANRATDTQYF. The V gene is TRBV20-1, the J gene TRBJ2-3; no reliable D call. CDR1 is DFQATT, CDR2 SNEGSKA, per germline (reference sequence). V was trimmed by 4 bases and J by 3 bases, leaving 8 bases between them. The CDR3 is 12 amino acids.

This clonotype was counted between two and nine times. The chain links TRBV11-1 to TRBJ2-1, with 7 positions matching TRBD2. The CDR3 is 15 residues long. The germline V gene encodes CDR1 SGHAT and CDR2 FQDESV (reference sequence). Germline trimming cut 5 bases from V and 4 bases from J; bases unmatched to any gene: 8. The CDR3 region is CASSDGEGMYNEQFF. The CDR3 bases are TGTGCCAGCAGCGATGGGGAGGGAATGTACAATGAGCAGTTCTTC.

V and J are TRBV2 and TRBJ2-7, with D possibly TRBD2 on 5 matching bases. Germline assignment: CDR1 SNHLY and CDR2 FYNNEI. The CDR3 has 12 amino acids. The V gene lost 8 bases and the J gene lost 0 bases, with 8 bases spanning the gap. The CDR3 DNA reads TGTGCCAGCCACCGGGACTCCTACGAGCAGTACTTC. This encodes CASHRDSYEQYF.

This clonotype was detected many times. The chain couples TRBV20-1 to TRBJ2-7; 9 bases map to TRBD2. The junction had 4 bases not matched to a gene; V was cut back by 3 bases and J by 1 base. Germline CDR1 is DFQATT and CDR2 is SNEGSKA (reference sequence). The CDR3 runs 14 residues. CDR3 region: CSASFLAGSYEQYF. The CDR3 nucleotides are TGCAGTGCTAGTTTCCTAGCGGGATCCTACGAGCAGTACTTC.

The chain uses TRBV7-8 and TRBJ2-7, with 7 bases that match TRBD2. V trimming: 5 bases; J trimming: 3 bases; junction bases outside the gene matches: 4. This CDR3 spans 13 amino acids. The germline gives CDR1 SGHVS, CDR2 FQNEAQ. The CDR3 is CASSGSGYYEQYF. The CDR3 region has the DNA TGTGCCAGCAGCGGTAGCGGGTACTACGAGCAGTACTTC.

The V and J genes are TRBV19 and TRBJ2-1; D gene ambiguous. The V end lost 1 base, the J end lost 6 bases, and 10 bases lay between the germline ends. The germline gives CDR1 LNHDA, CDR2 SQIVND (reference sequence). The CDR3 is 14 residues long. In nucleotides, the CDR3 is TGTGCCAGTAGTATAGTCCCGACACCCAATGAGCAGTTCTTC. Translating gives CASSIVPTPNEQFF.

There are a few counts of this clonotype. The chain links TRBV29-1 to TRBJ1-4; tentative D call: TRBD1 (6 bases). V dropped 2 bases and J dropped 5 bases, with 12 bases sitting between them. The CDR3 has 14 amino acids. Germline loops: CDR1 SQVTM, CDR2 ANQGSEA. As DNA, the CDR3 is TGCAGCGTTGAAAGCGGGACACAGAATGAAAAACTGTTTTTT. It specifies CSVESGTQNEKLFF.